This TCR beta chain was sequenced for a study of PD-1 and CTLA-4 blockade in melanoma. Using immunoSEQ multiplex PCR, the repertoire was profiled, and TCRdb retains in-frame clones only, with some absent. The sample consists of roughly 30,000 clones, around nine tenths of them appearing once. The CDR3 covers 15 residues. Germline lookup yields CDR1 SGHRS and CDR2 YFSETQ. V lost 0 bases and J 0 bases, leaving 7 bases between the germline ends. The rearrangement uses TRBV5-1 and TRBJ2-1; the D is unclear. The sample was CD8+ T cells from peripheral blood, taken before anti-PD-1 treatment. The receptor's source is a human donor with melanoma. CDR3 region: CASSLDPSSYNEQFF. The CDR3 bases are TGCGCCAGCAGCTTGGACCCGAGCTCCTACAATGAGCAGTTCTTC.